Listed below are T cell receptor beta chains from one sample, sequenced in a study of blood T cell repertoires in COVID-19. The data were produced by immunoSEQ multiplex PCR, yet TCRdb's version contains in-frame clones alone and is incomplete. The table shows under 300,000 clones, with around 90% occurring only once. Specimen: peripheral blood. The origin of the receptors is a woman in her 40s who had recovered from COVID-19. Each CDR3 is given with its conserved first and last residue. The D gene is left open where the match is weak.

V gene,D gene,J gene,CDR3 protein,CDR3 DNA
TRBV11-2,TRBD2,TRBJ2-1,CASSTGGTSGRFYNEQFF,TGTGCCAGCAGCACAGGAGGGACTAGCGGGAGATTCTACAATGAGCAGTTCTTC
TRBV4-1,TRBD2,TRBJ2-3,CASSQDSGSADTQYF,TGCGCCAGCAGCCAAGATAGCGGGAGTGCAGATACGCAGTATTTT
TRBV28,NA,TRBJ1-2,CASSLAGTNYGYTF,TGTGCCAGCAGTTTAGCAGGGACAAACTATGGCTACACCTTC
TRBV3-1/TRBV3-2,NA,TRBJ2-1,CASSQDMGKGSYNEQFF,TGTGCCAGCAGCCAAGATATGGGAAAGGGGTCCTACAATGAGCAGTTCTTC
TRBV14,NA,TRBJ2-3,CASSQGGPTDTQYF,TGTGCCAGCAGCCAAGGAGGGCCCACAGATACGCAGTATTTT
TRBV2,NA,TRBJ2-7,CASTQVAGPYEQYF,TGTGCCAGCACCCAGGTGGCAGGGCCCTACGAGCAGTACTTC
TRBV30,NA,TRBJ2-7,CAWKVGKTSYEQYF,TGTGCCTGGAAGGTCGGGAAAACCTCCTACGAGCAGTACTTC
TRBV5-1,TRBD2,TRBJ2-3,CASSFAAGNTDTQYF,TGCGCCAGCAGCTTTGCAGCGGGAAACACAGATACGCAGTATTTT
TRBV6-1,TRBD1,TRBJ2-5,CASSERLGQGALETQYF,TGTGCCAGCAGTGAACGGTTGGGGCAGGGGGCACTCGAGACCCAGTACTTC
TRBV21-1,NA,TRBJ2-7,CASSKVIGGVLYEQYF,TGTGCCAGCAGCAAAGTTATAGGGGGGGTCCTCTACGAGCAGTACTTC